Presented here are 26 T cell receptor beta chains from one specimen sequenced in a study of OX40 agonist ivuxolimab in advanced cancers. Generated by immunoSEQ multiplex PCR, the TCRdb table keeps only in-frame clones and is missing some. Altogether roughly 62,000 clones are present, about 85% being singletons, with the ten largest covering about 4%. Sample: CD4+ or CD8+ T cells sorted from blood, taken in a trial of the OX40 agonist ivuxolimab. These TCRs come from an adult with an advanced solid tumor such as melanoma, head and neck, liver or kidney cancer.

The rearrangement links TRBV10-3 to TRBJ2-5; TRBD2 might be the D (6 bases). CDR3 length equals 13 residues. Per the germline V gene, CDR1 is ENHRY and CDR2 is SYGVKD. V was trimmed by 6 bases and J by 5 bases, leaving 13 bases between them. The CDR3 region is CAIRGGGQETQYF. In nucleotides, the CDR3 is TGTGCCATCAGGGGAGGCGGGCAGGAGACCCAGTACTTC.

This clone was counted only a few times. The chain uses TRBV7-3 and TRBJ2-6; TRBD2 matches at 8 bases. Germline loops: CDR1 SGHTA, CDR2 FQGTGA. V lost 0 bases and J lost 4; bases outside the gene matches: 26. The CDR3 is 24 amino acids. The CDR3 loop is CASSLTPQWADLLAGASGANVLTF. The CDR3 DNA reads as TGTGCCAGCAGCTTAACCCCGCAATGGGCCGACCTTCTAGCGGGTGCCTCGGGGGCCAACGTCCTGACTTTC. Full variable domain (remainder filled in from reference TRBV7-3 and TRBJ2-6): GAGVSQTPSNKVTEKGKYVELRCDPISGHTALYWYRQSLGQGPEFLIYFQGTGAADDSGLPNDRFFAVRPEGSVSTLKIQRTERGDSAVYLCASSLTPQWADLLAGASGANVLTFGAGSRLTVL.

The chain employs TRBV5-4 and TRBJ1-6, with D hard to call. CDR1 SGHNT and CDR2 YYREEE come from the germline V gene (reference sequence). This CDR3 comprises 15 residues. Trimming took 0 bases from V and 7 from J, leaving 11 bases between them. The chain's CDR3 is CASSLGGQRNSPLHF. The CDR3 DNA reads as TGTGCCAGCAGCTTGGGAGGGCAGCGGAATTCACCCCTCCACTTT.

This chain joins TRBV7-2 and TRBJ2-7; 9 bases are a match to TRBD2. The CDR3 has 15 amino acids. Germline V gene data show CDR1 as SGHTA and CDR2 as FQGNSA. The ends lost 5 bases at V and 3 bases at J; junction bases unmatched: 8. CDR3 protein: CASSQGASGVYEQYF. The CDR3 DNA reads as TGTGCCAGCAGCCAAGGAGCTAGCGGGGTCTACGAGCAGTACTTC.

V usage is TRBV19 and J usage is TRBJ1-2, with D tentatively TRBD1 (6 bases). The V gene lost 4 bases and the J gene lost 5 bases, with 8 bases spanning the gap. The CDR3 loop spans 12 amino acids. Per the germline V gene, CDR1 is LNHDA and CDR2 is SQIVND (reference sequence). CDR3 amino acids: CASSTGQYGYTF. The CDR3 DNA reads as TGTGCCAGTAGTACCGGACAGTATGGCTACACCTTC.

The chain couples TRBV6-1 to TRBJ1-1; the match to TRBD1 covers 7 bases. The V gene end was trimmed by 3 bases and the J gene end by 3 bases; junction bases not matched to a gene: 7. Germline V CDR1 and CDR2: MNHNS, SASEGT. The CDR3 totals 15 residues. The CDR3 coding sequence is TGTGCCAGCAGTGAGGACAGGCAGCGGGACACTGAAGCTTTCTTT. It translates to CASSEDRQRDTEAFF.

This clone was recorded a few times. The CDR3 sequence is CASTGGLANNEQFF. The CDR3 DNA reads TGCGCCAGCACGGGGGGACTAGCGAACAATGAGCAGTTCTTC. The genes are TRBV5-1 and TRBJ2-1; 10 nucleotides align to TRBD2. From germline, CDR1 is SGHRS and CDR2 YFSETQ. V gave up 6 bases and J gave up 5 bases; unmatched junction bases: 5. The CDR3 has 14 residues.

This clone was found a few times. The chain employs TRBV9 and TRBJ2-7; D uncertain. Per germline, CDR1 SGDLS and CDR2 YYNGEE. CDR3 size: 13 residues. The V end was cut by 3 bases, the J end by 1 base, with 8 bases between. The CDR3 sequence is CASSGTDSYEQYF. The DNA for the CDR3 is TGTGCCAGCAGCGGTACGGATTCCTACGAGCAGTACTTC.

The V and J genes are TRBV29-1 and TRBJ1-2; 10 nucleotides agree with TRBD1. CDR1 SQVTM and CDR2 ANQGSEA come from the germline V gene. The CDR3 extends over 13 amino acids. The J segment lost 6 bases and the V segment lost 6 bases, leaving 7 bases of the junction unmatched. CDR3 region: CSVRTGQGDGYTF. In DNA form, the CDR3 reads TGCAGCGTACGAACCGGACAGGGGGATGGCTACACCTTC.

V is TRBV5-1 and J is TRBJ2-3; tentative D call: TRBD2 (5 bases). The V gene's germline CDR1 is SGHRS and CDR2 YFSETQ. The CDR3 has 15 amino acids. V was pared by 0 bases and J by 0 bases, with 8 bases between. CDR3 region: CASSLARTSTDTQYF. The CDR3 DNA reads as TGCGCCAGCAGCTTGGCGAGGACTAGCACAGATACGCAGTATTTT.

The chain links TRBV10-1 to TRBJ2-1, with 16 bases identical to TRBD2. The CDR3 totals 16 residues. V shed 2 bases and J 8 bases; nucleotides not matched to a gene: 3. Germline CDR1 is WNHNN and CDR2 is SYGVQD (reference sequence). CDR3 loop: CASSEGTSGGVHEQFF. CDR3 bases: TGCGCCAGCAGTGAGGGGACTAGCGGGGGGGTCCATGAGCAGTTCTTC.

V usage is TRBV6-5 and J usage is TRBJ2-7, with D perhaps matching TRBD1 (5 bases). Germline CDR1 MNHEY, CDR2 SVGAGI. The V gene lost 6 bases and the J gene lost 2 bases, with 8 bases spanning the gap. CDR3 length: 12 amino acids. The CDR3 DNA sequence: TGTGCCAGCAGGGACACTACCTACGAGCAGTACTTC. Translation: CASRDTTYEQYF.

This chain links TRBV11-2 with TRBJ2-3; D is uncertain. V shed 3 bases and J shed 1 base, with 5 bases lying between them. Germline CDR1 reads SGHAT; CDR2 reads FQNNGV. CDR3 length: 13 amino acids. The CDR3 sequence is CASSLDRTDTQYF. The DNA of the CDR3 is TGTGCCAGCAGCTTGGACCGCACAGATACGCAGTATTTT.

This chain uses TRBV5-1 with TRBJ2-2; D might be TRBD2 (5 bases). This CDR3 has 15 residues. Germline V CDR1 and CDR2: SGHRS, YFSETQ. With 3 bases removed from V and 8 bases from J, the gap between germline ends came to 17 bases. CDR3 residues: CASSSRTQREGELFF. CDR3 bases: TGCGCCAGCAGCTCGAGGACTCAAAGAGAGGGGGAGCTGTTTTTT.

CDR3 loop: CASSLRPGQATGEQYF. The CDR3 bases are TGTGCCAGCAGCCTCAGACCGGGACAGGCGACGGGGGAGCAGTACTTC. The chain combines TRBV13 with TRBJ2-7, with 8 bases lining up with TRBD1. This CDR3 spans 16 amino acids. Germline trimming cut 5 bases from V and 7 bases from J; bases unmatched to any gene: 16. Per germline, CDR1 PRHDT and CDR2 FYEKMQ (reference sequence). The complete variable domain, with remaining parts taken from reference TRBV13 and TRBJ2-7, reads AAGVIQSPRHLIKEKRETATLKCYPIPRHDTVYWYQQGPGQDPQFLISFYEKMQSDKGSIPDRFSAQQFSDYHSELNMSSLELGDSALYFCASSLRPGQATGEQYFGPGTRLTVT.

The gene calls are TRBV15 and TRBJ1-5, with 7 positions matching TRBD1. V lost 1 base to trimming and J lost 11 bases; unmatched junction nucleotides: 14. The CDR3 totals 16 residues. The germline V gene encodes CDR1 LNHNV and CDR2 YYDKDF (reference sequence). This chain's CDR3 is CATSRGGTALSGTQHF. DNA for the CDR3: TGTGCCACCAGCAGAGGGGGGACAGCACTTTCGGGGACCCAGCATTTT.

CDR3 DNA sequence: TGTGCCAGCAGCGTCGGTCAGATTAGCTACGAGCAGTACTTC. It specifies CASSVGQISYEQYF. The J gene is TRBJ2-7, the V gene TRBV9; D remains ambiguous. Trimming took 2 bases from V and 3 from J, leaving 12 bases between them. The germline V gene encodes CDR1 SGDLS and CDR2 YYNGEE. This CDR3 contains 14 residues.

V is TRBV6-5 and J is TRBJ1-3; D may be TRBD1 (5 bases). The germline CDR1 and CDR2 sequences are MNHEY and SVGAGI. V was clipped by 2 bases and J by 0 bases, with 11 bases between them. The CDR3 has 16 residues. The CDR3 sequence is CASSYDWGSSGNTIYF. In DNA, the CDR3 is TGTGCCAGCAGTTACGATTGGGGGAGCTCTGGAAACACCATATATTTT.

The chain combines TRBV5-6 with TRBJ1-6, with D perhaps matching TRBD1 (6 bases). Looked up from germline, CDR1 is SGHDT and CDR2 is YYEEEE. The V gene lost 0 bases and the J gene lost 4 bases, with 11 bases spanning the gap. CDR3 size: 16 residues. The CDR3 nucleotides are TGTGCCAGCAGCTTGGACAGGGCGTGGTATAATTCACCCCTCCACTTT. It specifies CASSLDRAWYNSPLHF.

The chain uses TRBV5-4 and TRBJ2-2, with D unclear. Germline CDR1 SGHNT, CDR2 YYREEE (reference sequence). The length of the CDR3 is 15 residues. Deletions cut 2 bases from V and 2 bases from J, with 10 bases between. The CDR3 DNA reads as TGTGCCAGCAGCTTTGTCAGAGGAAACACCGGGGAGCTGTTTTTT. Protein product: CASSFVRGNTGELFF.

This chain joins TRBV18 and TRBJ1-2, with 7 bases that match TRBD1. V lost 3 bases, J lost 7 bases, and 8 bases stayed unmatched. The CDR3 is 14 amino acids. Germline assignment: CDR1 KGHSH and CDR2 LQKENI. The CDR3 region is CASSPLDREGGYTF. CDR3 sequence (DNA): TGTGCCAGCTCACCCCTCGACAGGGAAGGTGGCTACACCTTC.

This sequence joins TRBV6-1 and TRBJ2-5, with TRBD1 identical over 8 bases. Trimming at V came to 4 bases and at J to 1 base, leaving 5 bases not matched to a gene. This CDR3 spans 15 amino acids. Looked up from germline, CDR1 is MNHNS and CDR2 is SASEGT. In nucleotides, the CDR3 is TGTGCCAGCAGTGCCGGACAGGGTCCCCAAGAGACCCAGTACTTC. Protein sequence: CASSAGQGPQETQYF.

This clone was observed once. The chain employs TRBV21-1 and TRBJ2-3; TRBD1, as called in the table, went unchecked against the DNA. TRBV21-1 is termed a pseudogene. The CDR3 has 17 amino acids. CDR3 in DNA: TGTGCCAGCAGCAAATTGAGACAGGGGGCGCGCACAGATACGCAGTATTTT. This codes for CASSKLRQGARTDTQYF.

V and J are TRBV7-2 and TRBJ1-3; D ambiguous. Germline assignment: CDR1 SGHTA and CDR2 FQGNSA. Trimming removed 4 bases from V and 0 bases from J, with 7 bases in between. The length of the CDR3 is 14 residues. CDR3 residues: CASSSKSSGNTIYF. The CDR3 region has the DNA TGTGCCAGCAGCTCCAAGAGCTCTGGAAACACCATATATTTT.

The genes are TRBV19 and TRBJ1-5; no firm D call. CDR3 length: 18 amino acids. Trimming removed 6 bases from V and 2 bases from J, with 23 bases in between. Germline CDR1 LNHDA, CDR2 SQIVND (reference sequence). This CDR3 reads CASSNLGLVKAGNQPQHF. In DNA form, the CDR3 reads TGTGCCAGTAGCAACCTAGGGTTGGTCAAGGCCGGCAATCAGCCCCAGCATTTT.

This chain joins TRBV30 and TRBJ1-1; a possible D gene is TRBD1 (5 bases). This CDR3 is 14 amino acids long. V lost 7 bases and J 1 base, leaving 16 bases between the germline ends. CDR1 GTSNPN and CDR2 SVGIG come from the germline V gene (reference sequence). The CDR3, as DNA: TGTGCCTACCTAGACGGGGGATGGAACACTGAAGCTTTCTTT. It translates to CAYLDGGWNTEAFF.